Shown below are 25 T cell receptor beta chains from a single sample sequenced in a study of cytomegalovirus exposure and HLA in healthy donors. The PCR used 60 Vbeta and 13 Jbeta primers. Here immunoSEQ multiplex PCR was the method, and the copy in TCRdb shows in-frame clones only, minus some. The sample lists about 130,000 clones; roughly 80% were seen once. Material: PBMCs. Source of these receptors: a woman in her forties or fifties in good health and CMV-seropositive.

The chain combines TRBV11-3 with TRBJ1-3; D is unclear. CDR1 SGHNT and CDR2 YENEEA come from the germline V gene. V was pared by 4 bases and J by 3 bases, with 7 bases between. This CDR3 is 13 amino acids long. The CDR3 DNA sequence: TGTGCCAGCAGCTCCGGGAATGGAAACACCATATATTTT. It yields the protein CASSSGNGNTIYF. The variable domain in full, with the rest retrieved from reference TRBV11-3 and TRBJ1-3, is EAGVVQSPRYKIIEKKQPVAFWCNPISGHNTLYWYLQNLGQGPELLIRYENEEAVDDSQLPKDRFSAERLKGVDSTLKIQPAELGDSAVYLCASSSGNGNTIYFGEGSWLTVV.

The genes are TRBV5-1 and TRBJ2-1, with 8 bases identical to TRBD2. Per the germline V gene, CDR1 is SGHRS and CDR2 is YFSETQ. V was clipped by 5 bases and J by 6 bases; unmatched bases: 4. The CDR3 runs to 13 residues. The CDR3 here is CASSRGGFNEQFF. For the CDR3, the DNA is TGCGCCAGCAGTCGGGGGGGTTTCAATGAGCAGTTCTTC.

The J gene is TRBJ1-3, the V gene TRBV7-9, with D possibly TRBD1 on 5 matching bases. The V end lost 1 base, the J end lost 2 bases, and 15 bases lay between the germline ends. Germline CDR1 is SEHNR and CDR2 is FQNEAQ (reference sequence). This CDR3 has 17 residues. CDR3 sequence reads: CASSLDPRVTAGNTIYF. In nucleotides, the CDR3 is TGTGCCAGCAGCTTAGACCCCAGGGTCACCGCTGGAAACACCATATATTTT.

This clone was seen a handful of times. V is TRBV19 and J is TRBJ2-7; 7 bases line up with TRBD2. Germline CDR1 is LNHDA and CDR2 is SQIVND (reference sequence). The CDR3 covers 14 residues. J was trimmed by 3 bases and V by 5 bases; bases with no gene match: 7. The CDR3 loop reads CASSAGEAGYEQYF. The DNA of the CDR3 is TGTGCCAGTAGTGCGGGGGAGGCCGGCTACGAGCAGTACTTC.

This clone was counted only a few times. V and J are TRBV7-9 and TRBJ2-1, with TRBD1 as a possible D gene (6 bases). V was clipped by 5 bases and J by 0 bases, with 17 bases between them. CDR1 is SEHNR, CDR2 FQNEAQ, per germline (reference sequence). The CDR3 loop spans 17 amino acids. The CDR3 here is CASSPPLGASSYNEQFF. The CDR3 bases are TGTGCCAGCAGCCCTCCCCTGGGGGCGAGCTCCTACAATGAGCAGTTCTTC.

The gene calls are TRBV7-9 and TRBJ1-4, with no clear D. CDR1 SEHNR and CDR2 FQNEAQ come from the germline V gene (reference sequence). The ends were cut back, 5 bases at V and 7 bases at J, with 17 bases in the middle. The CDR3 has 15 residues. The CDR3 is CASSPFAAAGEKLFF. CDR3 sequence (DNA): TGTGCCAGCAGCCCCTTTGCGGCGGCTGGTGAAAAACTGTTTTTT.

For the CDR3, the DNA is TGTGCCAGCAGTGAAGCGCTTCGATTGCTAGTTCGGGATTACGAGCAGTACTTC. Translation gives CASSEALRLLVRDYEQYF. The J gene is TRBJ2-7, the V gene TRBV6-1; possibly TRBD2 for D (5 bases). Per germline, CDR1 MNHNS and CDR2 SASEGT. The CDR3 sequence is 18 residues long. V lost 0 bases to trimming and J lost 4 bases, with 22 bases between them.

The rearrangement uses TRBV5-5 and TRBJ1-2; no clear D gene. Trimming stripped 1 base from V and 4 bases from J, with 17 bases between. From germline, CDR1 is SGHKS and CDR2 YYEKEE (reference sequence). CDR3 size: 16 residues. CDR3 DNA sequence: TGTGCCAGCAGCTTGACTAGACCGGAGTGGGGCTATGGCTACACCTTC. It is translated as CASSLTRPEWGYGYTF.

The rearrangement uses TRBV6-6 and TRBJ2-5; 7 positions agree with TRBD1. The junction had 5 bases not matched to a gene; V was cut back by 6 bases and J by 1 base. Per the germline V gene, CDR1 is MNHNY and CDR2 is SVGAGI (reference sequence). The CDR3 is 14 residues long. The CDR3 protein is CASSPRGLQETQYF. The CDR3 DNA reads TGTGCCAGCAGCCCAAGGGGGCTCCAAGAGACCCAGTACTTC.

J is TRBJ1-5 and V is TRBV19, with D perhaps matching TRBD1 (6 bases). This CDR3 has 15 amino acids. V lost 1 base, J lost 5 bases, and 12 bases lay in between. In germline, CDR1 is LNHDA, CDR2 SQIVND (reference sequence). The CDR3 here is CASSIVPGHYQPQHF. The CDR3 DNA sequence: TGTGCCAGTAGTATAGTGCCGGGACACTATCAGCCCCAGCATTTT.

The chain is built from TRBV5-1 and TRBJ2-2; 7 bases match TRBD2. CDR3 length equals 16 residues. From germline, CDR1 is SGHRS and CDR2 YFSETQ. The V segment lost 1 base and the J segment 0 bases; nucleotides outside the gene matches: 3. CDR3 loop: CASSLTAGTNTGELFF. DNA for the CDR3: TGCGCCAGCAGCTTGACAGCGGGGACGAACACCGGGGAGCTGTTTTTT.

To note about this clone: The junction departs from the called germline gene at one end, perhaps through a read error. This sequence joins TRBV10-1 and TRBJ2-3; D gene ambiguous. The CDR3 sequence is 15 residues long. Germline V gene lookup returns CDR1 WNHNN and CDR2 SYGVQD (reference sequence). CDR3 in amino acids: CASIEEMTTTDTQYF. DNA of the CDR3: TGCGCCAGCATTGAGGAGATGACAACCACAGATACGCAGTATTTT.

This chain links TRBV30 with TRBJ2-7, with D maybe TRBD1 (5 bases). V lost 0 bases to trimming and J lost 3 bases, with 9 bases between them. CDR1 and CDR2 from the germline V gene are GTSNPN and SVGIG (reference sequence). The CDR3 extends over 13 amino acids. The DNA for the CDR3 is TGTGCCTGGAGTGTACATCAGGGCTACGAGCAGTACTTC. As protein: CAWSVHQGYEQYF.

In its sample, this clone was seen a few times. The V and J genes are TRBV5-1 and TRBJ1-2, with TRBD1 identical over 9 bases. V was pared by 5 bases and J by 7 bases, with 9 bases of the junction left unmatched. Germline values: CDR1 SGHRS, CDR2 YFSETQ. The CDR3 is 14 amino acids. The chain's CDR3 is CASSPGQGEGGYTF. The CDR3 region has the DNA TGCGCCAGCAGTCCGGGACAGGGAGAAGGTGGCTACACCTTC.

This chain links TRBV11-2 with TRBJ1-5; no clear D gene. The CDR3 loop spans 13 amino acids. Trimming took off 0 bases at V and 9 bases at J, with 9 bases between the two ends. Germline V lookup: CDR1 SGHAT, CDR2 FQNNGV. The chain's CDR3 is CASSLDQLRPQHF. CDR3 nucleotides: TGTGCCAGCAGCTTAGATCAACTTCGGCCCCAGCATTTT.

The V gene is TRBV29-1, the J gene TRBJ1-1; 8 positions match TRBD1. The CDR3 is made up of 13 amino acids. CDR1 and CDR2 from the germline V gene are SQVTM and ANQGSEA. The trim removed 4 bases at V and 2 bases at J, leaving 3 bases unmatched. The CDR3 protein is CSVVGQVNTEAFF. In DNA, the CDR3 is TGCAGCGTTGTGGGACAGGTTAACACTGAAGCTTTCTTT. Full variable domain (missing parts from reference TRBV29-1 and TRBJ1-1): SAVISQKPSRDICQRGTSLTIQCQVDSQVTMMFWYRQQPGQSLTLIATANQGSEATYESGFVIDKFPISRPNLTFSTLTVSNMSPEDSSIYLCSVVGQVNTEAFFGQGTRLTVV.

The gene calls are TRBV2 and TRBJ1-2, with 9 bases fitting TRBD1. The ends lost 6 bases at V and 8 bases at J; junction bases unmatched: 7. The CDR3 extends over 13 amino acids. The V gene's germline CDR1 is SNHLY and CDR2 FYNNEI. CDR3: CASRGQGRGGYTF. In DNA, the CDR3 is TGTGCCAGCAGAGGACAGGGGAGAGGAGGCTACACCTTC.

The chain joins TRBV14 to TRBJ1-4; maybe TRBD1 (5 bases). The CDR3 sequence is 13 residues long. In germline, CDR1 is SGHDN, CDR2 FVKESK. V was shortened by 4 bases and J by 6 bases, with 9 bases between the two germline ends. The CDR3 nucleotides read TGTGCCAGCAGCCGGGGCCTTGATGAAAAACTGTTTTTT. This translates into CASSRGLDEKLFF.

The V call is TRBV9, the J call TRBJ2-3; D remains ambiguous. Trimming cost V 0 bases and J 3 bases, with 5 bases left between them. The CDR3 is made up of 13 amino acids. Germline values: CDR1 SGDLS, CDR2 YYNGEE. CDR3 amino acids: CASSVVETDTQYF. The DNA of the CDR3 is TGTGCCAGCAGCGTAGTAGAAACAGATACGCAGTATTTT.

The gene calls are TRBV10-3 and TRBJ2-1, with 11 bases lining up with TRBD2. CDR3 length equals 14 residues. CDR1 and CDR2 from the germline V gene are ENHRY and SYGVKD. V shed 6 bases, J shed 5 bases, and the junction held 3 bases outside the gene matches. The CDR3 region has the DNA TGTGCCATCAGGGGTAGCGGGAGGGACAATGAGCAGTTCTTC. It is translated as CAIRGSGRDNEQFF.

The chain employs TRBV28 and TRBJ1-4, with D perhaps matching TRBD1 (6 bases). This CDR3 contains 16 residues. Trimming took off 2 bases at V and 5 bases at J, with 15 bases between the two ends. Germline assignment: CDR1 MDHEN and CDR2 SYDVKM. CDR3 region: CASSLGGARVNEKLFF. The CDR3 DNA follows: TGTGCCAGCAGTTTAGGGGGGGCGCGGGTAAATGAAAAACTGTTTTTT.

In this sample, this clone turned up a few times. This chain uses TRBV25-1 with TRBJ1-2; TRBD1 matches 8 bases. The CDR3 sequence is 14 residues long. CDR1 MGHDK and CDR2 SYGVNS come from the germline V gene. The V segment lost 6 bases and the J segment 2 bases; nucleotides outside the gene matches: 5. CDR3 in DNA: TGTGCCAGCAGCCCCGACAGGGGCAACTATGGCTACACCTTC. Translating gives CASSPDRGNYGYTF.

The chain is built from TRBV7-3 and TRBJ1-6; 7 bases agree with TRBD1. Germline V gene sequence: CDR1 SGHTA, CDR2 FQGTGA. The junction had 2 bases not matched to a gene; V was cut back by 1 base and J by 8 bases. This CDR3 spans 14 amino acids. The CDR3 DNA is TGTGCCAGCAGCTTAAAGCAGGGGGATTCACCCCTCCACTTT. Its protein is CASSLKQGDSPLHF. Full variable domain (remainder filled in from reference TRBV7-3 and TRBJ1-6): GAGVSQTPSNKVTEKGKYVELRCDPISGHTALYWYRQSLGQGPEFLIYFQGTGAADDSGLPNDRFFAVRPEGSVSTLKIQRTERGDSAVYLCASSLKQGDSPLHFGNGTRLTVT.

The chain couples TRBV30 to TRBJ2-5; D possibly corresponds to TRBD2 (5 bases). Looked up from germline, CDR1 is GTSNPN and CDR2 is SVGIG (reference sequence). The CDR3 extends over 14 amino acids. Trimming took 2 bases from V and 5 from J, leaving 15 bases between them. As DNA, the CDR3 is TGTGCCTGGAGTCTCGGACTGGACGGGGAGACCCAGTACTTC. It specifies CAWSLGLDGETQYF. Full variable domain (rest looked up from reference TRBV30 and TRBJ2-5): SQTIHQWPATLVQPVGSPLSLECTVEGTSNPNLYWYRQAAGRGLQLLFYSVGIGQISSEVPQNLSASRPQDRQFILSSKKLLLSDSGFYLCAWSLGLDGETQYFGPGTRLLVL.

The rearrangement joins TRBV7-3 to TRBJ2-7, with D possibly matching TRBD2 (6 bases). Germline CDR1 SGHTA, CDR2 FQGTGA. Trimming removed 2 bases from V and 1 base from J, with 12 bases in between. CDR3 length equals 15 residues. CDR3 bases: TGTGCCAGCAGCTTAGGGGCGGCGGGGTCCTACGAGCAGTACTTC. Amino acid sequence: CASSLGAAGSYEQYF.